The T cell receptor (beta chain) described here comes from a study of T cell changes during pregnancy in multiple sclerosis (dated by TCRdb to the late 2010s). Context from the whole study: In women with multiple sclerosis, the researchers looked at how the T cell repertoire shifted as pregnancy progressed.

This clone came up a few times. Its recognized antigen is unknown. No qualities accompany the bases; no much larger clone lies one base away. For this chain, trimming is 8 bases at the V end and 5 bases at the J end, and the number of junction bases without a gene match is 8. CDR1 SGHAT and CDR2 FQDESV were looked up in the germline V gene (reference sequence). The CDR3 sequence holds 14 residues, the cysteine and phenylalanine included. Just CDR3 DNA is preserved here, 42 bases in frame from base 1. Library preparation employed the immunoSEQ multiplex PCR assay. In its TCRdb copy, this immuneACCESS table keeps in-frame sequences only and misses some clones. Where compared with another copy, unresolved V genes explain less than half of these, and the others have no known cause. The sample table contains about 77,000 clones; only one count was recorded for roughly 91% of them. The ten largest clones add up to 2.5% to 3% of the sample.

Sequenced here: peripheral blood, sampled after pregnancy. This chain is built from TRBV11-1 and TRBJ2-1, and TRBD2 matches 8 of the central bases. This receptor was taken from a female donor in good health, enrolled as a control in a pregnancy study. The CDR3 protein: CASSASGLNNEQFF. The sequenced DNA is TGTGCCAGCTCAGCTAGCGGGCTCAACAATGAGCAGTTCTTC.